The 4 T cell receptor beta chains below were found in one sample sequenced in a study of blood T cells in healthy people across ages. A J-beta primer mix and a sample-barcoded 5' primer were used in a second PCR of roughly 6 to 12 cycles. From the 5' RACE reads, TCRdb called clonotypes with MiXCR, one entry per CDR3 protein. The repertoire has around 900,000 distinct CDR3 sequences, more than 25% of them found once; the top ten carry about 18%. The material sequenced was blood. Receptors were obtained from a woman at least 80 years old in good health.

This clonotype was detected only a few times. The chain employs TRBV19 and TRBJ2-1, with D maybe TRBD2 (5 bases). This CDR3 region has 14 residues. Trimming took off 1 base at V and 2 bases at J, with 6 bases between the two ends. Germline lookup yields CDR1 LNHDA and CDR2 SQIVND (reference sequence). Here the CDR3 reads CASSIGGTYNEQFF. The CDR3 DNA reads TGTGCCAGTAGTATAGGAGGGACCTACAATGAGCAGTTCTTC.

This clonotype was seen only a few times. A much larger clone lies a single base off, so this may be a read error. The rearrangement links TRBV5-1 to TRBJ2-6; D is unclear. V was shortened by 9 bases and J by 1 base, with 14 bases between the two germline ends. The germline CDR1 and CDR2 sequences are SGHRS and YFSETQ. This CDR3 contains 15 residues. The CDR3 loop is CANTLLNSGANVLTF. In nucleotides, the CDR3 is TGCGCCAACACCCTACTAAATTCTGGGGCCAACGTCCTGACTTTC.

This clonotype was observed at least ten times. The V and J genes are TRBV7-6 and TRBJ2-5; D unresolved. V lost 3 bases to trimming and J lost 6 bases, with 5 bases between them. The CDR3 has 11 residues. The germline gives CDR1 SGHVS, CDR2 FNYEAQ. CDR3: CASSLTKTQYF. CDR3 in DNA: TGTGCCAGCAGCTTGACAAAGACCCAGTACTTC. Together with reference TRBV7-6 and TRBJ2-5, the CDR3 gives the full variable domain: GAGVSQSPRYKVTKRGQDVALRCDPISGHVSLYWYRQALGQGPEFLTYFNYEAQQDKSGLPNDRFSAERPEGSISTLTIQRTEQRDSAMYRCASSLTKTQYFGPGTRLLVL.

This clonotype was seen once. The genes are TRBV6-6 and TRBJ2-3, with 12 bases identical to TRBD2. There are 14 residues in the CDR3. Germline loops: CDR1 MNHNY, CDR2 SVGAGI (reference sequence). The V segment lost 5 bases and the J segment 4 bases; nucleotides outside the gene matches: 1. The DNA for the CDR3 is TGTGCCAGCAGTAGGACTAGCGGGGCAGATACGCAGTATTTT. Translating gives CASSRTSGADTQYF.